Sequencing of this T cell receptor (beta chain) was carried out in a study of blood T cells in healthy people across ages. Primers used in a second PCR of roughly 6 to 12 cycles were a sample-barcoded 5' primer and a J-beta primer mix. TCRdb re-called the 5' RACE reads through MiXCR, storing one row per CDR3 protein. The table lists approximately 1,000,000 distinct CDR3 sequences, approximately 38% of them singletons. V shed 6 bases and J 6 bases; nucleotides not matched to a gene: 5. The CDR3 has 14 residues. CDR1 is MNHNY, CDR2 SVGAGI, per germline (reference sequence). The receptor comes from a man between 18 and 29 years old in good health. The sample comprised blood. The chain combines TRBV6-6 with TRBJ2-2; 9 bases are shared with TRBD1. The CDR3, as DNA: TGTGCCAGCAGCTCCGGGACAGGGTCCGGGGAGCTGTTTTTT. Encoded protein: CASSSGTGSGELFF.